The text below deals with one T cell receptor (beta chain). This sample was included in a study of blood T cell repertoires in COVID-19. Study-wide context: Sample material is recorded as cDNA or gDNA derived from T cells, B-cell-depleted T cells, or PBMCs.

The method was immunoSEQ multiplex PCR; TCRdb's version includes in-frame clones alone and lacks a portion of them. The sample lists roughly 62,000 clones; about four fifths were seen once. Germline CDR1 reads SGHTA; CDR2 reads FQGNSA. Trimming removed 3 bases from V and 6 bases from J; junction bases left unmatched: 5. The CDR3 sequence is 14 residues long. Seattle enrolled patients during active infection and tracked them longitudinally. This chain uses TRBV7-2 with TRBJ1-2; 9 bases agree with TRBD1. Sequencing was performed on peripheral blood. The sequence derives from an older man with COVID-19, enrolled during active disease. The CDR3 loop reads CASSFVTGGDGYTF. As DNA, the CDR3 is TGTGCCAGCAGCTTTGTGACAGGGGGGGATGGCTACACCTTC.